These 8 T cell receptor beta chains were sequenced from one sample in a study of beta chain features in type 1 diabetes. The entirety of the isolated RNA underwent reverse transcription, so expressed TCRB transcripts were sequenced. Sequenced by immunoSEQ multiplex PCR; TCRdb stores in-frame clones only, minus some. Altogether about 410,000 clones are present, more than 11% being singletons, with the ten largest covering under 0.04%. Source material: naive CD4+ T cells from blood. These receptors all come from a man aged 25 to 40 in good health.

The chain is built from TRBV2 and TRBJ1-2; D may be TRBD1 (5 bases). The CDR3 consists of 13 residues. V was shortened by 6 bases and J by 8 bases, with 16 bases between the two germline ends. The germline V gene has CDR1 SNHLY and CDR2 FYNNEI. CDR3 protein: CASSTDMWEGYTF. The CDR3 nucleotides read TGTGCCAGCAGCACGGACATGTGGGAGGGCTACACCTTC.

The table lists this clone with many counts. The V and J genes are TRBV13 and TRBJ2-4; TRBD1 matches at 8 bases. Per germline, CDR1 PRHDT and CDR2 FYEKMQ (reference sequence). The ends lost 5 bases at V and 5 bases at J; junction bases unmatched: 5. The CDR3 length is 14 residues. In nucleotides, the CDR3 is TGTGCCAGCAGCATGGACAGGGACGAAAACATTCAGTACTTC. Its protein is CASSMDRDENIQYF.

In nucleotides, the CDR3 is TGTGCCAGCAGCTTGATCGCCGGGACAGGGTTGTACAATGAGCAGTTCTTC. Protein sequence: CASSLIAGTGLYNEQFF. V is TRBV5-6 and J is TRBJ2-1; 9 nucleotides align to TRBD1. The CDR3 totals 17 residues. Trimming cost V 1 base and J 4 bases; bases outside gene matches: 9. Per germline, CDR1 SGHDT and CDR2 YYEEEE.

V gene TRBV4-2 combines with J gene TRBJ2-1; D tentatively reads TRBD1 or TRBD2 (6 bases each). The V and J ends lost 0 bases and 5 bases respectively, with 17 bases between them. The length of the CDR3 is 17 residues. Germline CDR1 LGHNA, CDR2 YNFKEQ. In DNA form, the CDR3 reads TGTGCCAGCAGCCAAGATCGGGGGATAGGGGGTGACAATGAGCAGTTCTTC. Its translation is CASSQDRGIGGDNEQFF.

V and J are TRBV30 and TRBJ2-3; 10 bases match TRBD1. After removal of 2 bases from V and 0 bases from J, the junction contained 8 bases not matched to a gene. The CDR3 sequence is 17 residues long. The germline CDR1 and CDR2 sequences are GTSNPN and SVGIG (reference sequence). The CDR3 here is CAWSNWTGGSSTDTQYF. For the CDR3, the DNA is TGTGCCTGGAGTAACTGGACAGGGGGTTCTAGCACAGATACGCAGTATTTT.

This clone was counted only a few times. The V call is TRBV6-1, the J call TRBJ1-3; D remains ambiguous. In germline, CDR1 is MNHNS, CDR2 SASEGT. This CDR3 has 15 residues. Trimming took off 1 base at V and 2 bases at J, with 9 bases between the two ends. DNA of the CDR3: TGTGCCAGCAGTGAAGGGCCCGTCACTGGAAACACCATATATTTT. It codes for CASSEGPVTGNTIYF.

The chain carries TRBV14 and TRBJ2-1, with D possibly called TRBD1 or TRBD2 (5 bases each). Germline V CDR1 and CDR2: SGHDN, FVKESK. This CDR3 is built from 16 residues. Between the trimmed V and J ends, which lost 3 bases and 2 bases, there was a span of 14 bases. The CDR3 region is CASSQATGTAYNEQFF. CDR3 bases: TGTGCCAGCAGCCAGGCGACCGGGACGGCCTACAATGAGCAGTTCTTC.

This clone has just a few counts. The rearrangement joins TRBV6-6 to TRBJ2-5; D not resolved. The CDR3 covers 10 residues. Germline CDR1 and CDR2: MNHNY and SVGAGI (reference sequence). Trimming cost V 5 bases and J 3 bases, with 1 base left between them. The chain's CDR3 is CASSEETQYF. The CDR3 coding sequence is TGTGCCAGCAGTGAAGAGACCCAGTACTTC.